Listed below are T cell receptor beta chains from one sample, sequenced in a study of T cell responses to AZD1222 COVID-19 vaccine. Libraries were prepared by immunoSEQ multiplex PCR; TCRdb keeps only in-frame clonotypes and omits some of them. The table records around 100,000 clones, about 85% of them present only once. The sequences come from peripheral blood, collected on day 0 of AZD1222 vaccination. These receptors all come from an adult in good health. CDR3s include the opening cysteine and the closing phenylalanine or tryptophan. A D gene is named only where the DNA matches it firmly. The size of a clone is reported for some rows only, either as once, few or many, or as a class for expanded clones.

clone_size: .
v_call: TRBV12-3/TRBV12-4
j_call: TRBJ2-2
d_call: .
cdr3_nt: TGTGCCAGCACCCTCGCGGGGGGGGAGCTGTTTTTT
cdr3_aa: CASTLAGGELFF

clone_size: .
v_call: TRBV19
j_call: TRBJ1-5
d_call: .
cdr3_nt: TGTGCCAGTAGTATGACGGCCTATAGCAATCAGCCCCAGCATTTT
cdr3_aa: CASSMTAYSNQPQHF

clone_size: .
v_call: TRBV11-3
j_call: TRBJ2-1
d_call: TRBD1
cdr3_nt: TGTGCCAGCAGCTTAGATCCAAACAGGGGGCATGAGCAGTTCTTC
cdr3_aa: CASSLDPNRGHEQFF

clone_size: .
v_call: TRBV5-1
j_call: TRBJ2-1
d_call: TRBD2
cdr3_nt: TGTGCCAGCAGCTTGGCTAGCGGGGAATACAATGAGCAGTTCTTC
cdr3_aa: CASSLASGEYNEQFF

clone_size: .
v_call: TRBV5-1
j_call: TRBJ2-1
d_call: .
cdr3_nt: TGCGCCAGCAGGCACCCCGGGACGATCAATGAGCAGTTCTTC
cdr3_aa: CASRHPGTINEQFF

clone_size: .
v_call: TRBV5-1
j_call: TRBJ2-3
d_call: TRBD1
cdr3_nt: TGCGCCAGCAGCCCCGGGACAGAGACAGATACGCAGTATTTT
cdr3_aa: CASSPGTETDTQYF

clone_size: .
v_call: TRBV6-5
j_call: TRBJ2-3
d_call: .
cdr3_nt: TGTGCCAGCAGTTACTCGCCACAGTCCAGCACAGATACGCAGTATTTT
cdr3_aa: CASSYSPQSSTDTQYF

clone_size: .
v_call: TRBV27
j_call: TRBJ2-7
d_call: TRBD2
cdr3_nt: TGTGCCAGCAGTCCGGGGACTAGCGGGGGGTACGAGCAGTACTTC
cdr3_aa: CASSPGTSGGYEQYF

clone_size: .
v_call: TRBV9
j_call: TRBJ2-5
d_call: TRBD2
cdr3_nt: TGTGCCAGCAGCGTATTTAGCGGGGGGCACACGGAGACCCAGTACTTC
cdr3_aa: CASSVFSGGHTETQYF

clone_size: .
v_call: TRBV11-2
j_call: TRBJ2-3
d_call: .
cdr3_nt: TGTGCCAGCAGCTTATTAGCGGTGCGGGCAGATACGCAGTATTTT
cdr3_aa: CASSLLAVRADTQYF

clone_size: .
v_call: TRBV12-3/TRBV12-4
j_call: TRBJ2-7
d_call: .
cdr3_nt: TGTGCCAGCAGCTTGGCCACATGGAACGAGCAGTACTTC
cdr3_aa: CASSLATWNEQYF

clone_size: .
v_call: TRBV19
j_call: TRBJ2-5
d_call: .
cdr3_nt: TGTGCCAGTAGTATTCAGGCGTCAGAGACCCAGTACTTC
cdr3_aa: CASSIQASETQYF

clone_size: .
v_call: TRBV5-1
j_call: TRBJ2-7
d_call: TRBD2
cdr3_nt: TGCGCCAGCAGCTTGGGGGAGGGGGAGCAGTACTTC
cdr3_aa: CASSLGEGEQYF

clone_size: .
v_call: TRBV9
j_call: TRBJ1-5
d_call: TRBD1
cdr3_nt: TGTGCCAGCAGCCCCTCCGGGACAGGGGGCAATCAGCCCCAGCATTTT
cdr3_aa: CASSPSGTGGNQPQHF

clone_size: .
v_call: TRBV7-3
j_call: TRBJ1-3
d_call: .
cdr3_nt: TGTGCCAGCCGGCCCCCCGGGGGAAACACCATATATTTT
cdr3_aa: CASRPPGGNTIYF

clone_size: few
v_call: TRBV7-9
j_call: TRBJ1-5
d_call: TRBD1
cdr3_nt: TGTGCCAGCAGCCAATGGACAGGGAAGAGCAATCAGCCCCAGCATTTT
cdr3_aa: CASSQWTGKSNQPQHF

clone_size: .
v_call: TRBV25-1
j_call: TRBJ1-3
d_call: TRBD1
cdr3_nt: TGTGCCAGCAGTCCCGACAGGGGTAGTAGGGGAAACACCATATATTTT
cdr3_aa: CASSPDRGSRGNTIYF

clone_size: once
v_call: TRBV3-1/TRBV3-2
j_call: TRBJ2-1
d_call: .
cdr3_nt: TGTGCCAGCAGCCAAGGGTATGAGCAGTTCTTC
cdr3_aa: CASSQGYEQFF

clone_size: .
v_call: TRBV11-2
j_call: TRBJ1-3
d_call: TRBD1
cdr3_nt: TGTGCCAGCAGTTCCATACCAAAGCGGACAGGGAATGGAAACACCATATATTTT
cdr3_aa: CASSSIPKRTGNGNTIYF

clone_size: few
v_call: TRBV6-1
j_call: TRBJ1-3
d_call: .
cdr3_nt: TGTGCCAGCAGTGACACAGGGTTAGGAAACACCATATATTTT
cdr3_aa: CASSDTGLGNTIYF

clone_size: once
v_call: TRBV4-2
j_call: TRBJ1-4
d_call: .
cdr3_nt: TGTGCCAGCAGCCAAGAAAATGAAAAACTGTTTTTT
cdr3_aa: CASSQENEKLFF

clone_size: .
v_call: TRBV3-1/TRBV3-2
j_call: TRBJ2-2
d_call: .
cdr3_nt: TGTGCCAGCACCTTAATAGGTAGCGTCAATACCGGGGAGCTGTTTTTT
cdr3_aa: CASTLIGSVNTGELFF

clone_size: .
v_call: TRBV19
j_call: TRBJ1-5
d_call: .
cdr3_nt: TGTGCCAGTAGTGTCTTAGGTCCGAGTCAGCCCCAGCATTTT
cdr3_aa: CASSVLGPSQPQHF

clone_size: .
v_call: TRBV6-2/TRBV6-3
j_call: TRBJ2-1
d_call: TRBD2
cdr3_nt: TGTGCCAGCAGCTGGACTAGCGGGGGGGCGGATGAGCAGTTCTTC
cdr3_aa: CASSWTSGGADEQFF

clone_size: .
v_call: TRBV3-1/TRBV3-2
j_call: TRBJ1-1
d_call: .
cdr3_nt: TGTGCCAGCAGCCAAGCTACACGTCGGACTGAAGCTTTCTTT
cdr3_aa: CASSQATRRTEAFF

clone_size: .
v_call: TRBV25-1
j_call: TRBJ2-5
d_call: TRBD1
cdr3_nt: TGTGCCAGCAGTGGTCTAAAGACAGGGGTAACTCAAGAGACCCAGTACTTC
cdr3_aa: CASSGLKTGVTQETQYF

clone_size: .
v_call: TRBV11-3
j_call: TRBJ2-1
d_call: .
cdr3_nt: TGTGCCAGCAGCTTAGGTGACAGCTACAATGAGCAGTTCTTC
cdr3_aa: CASSLGDSYNEQFF

clone_size: .
v_call: TRBV7-3
j_call: TRBJ2-1
d_call: TRBD2
cdr3_nt: TGTGCCAGCAGCTTCCTAGCGGGGAATGAGCAGTTCTTC
cdr3_aa: CASSFLAGNEQFF

clone_size: .
v_call: TRBV7-3
j_call: TRBJ2-5
d_call: TRBD2
cdr3_nt: TGTGCCAGCAGCATCATAGCGGGCCCCCAAGAGACCCAGTACTTC
cdr3_aa: CASSIIAGPQETQYF

clone_size: .
v_call: TRBV4-3
j_call: TRBJ1-5
d_call: .
cdr3_nt: TGCGCCAGCAGCCAAGATCGGACCGACCTTGACCAGCCCCAGCATTTT
cdr3_aa: CASSQDRTDLDQPQHF

clone_size: .
v_call: TRBV2
j_call: TRBJ1-6
d_call: .
cdr3_nt: TGTGCCAGCAGGGACTATAATTCACCCCTCCACTTT
cdr3_aa: CASRDYNSPLHF

clone_size: .
v_call: TRBV9
j_call: TRBJ2-1
d_call: TRBD2
cdr3_nt: TGTGCCAGCAGCGTAGCGGGGGGGCCTTATGAGCAGTTCTTC
cdr3_aa: CASSVAGGPYEQFF